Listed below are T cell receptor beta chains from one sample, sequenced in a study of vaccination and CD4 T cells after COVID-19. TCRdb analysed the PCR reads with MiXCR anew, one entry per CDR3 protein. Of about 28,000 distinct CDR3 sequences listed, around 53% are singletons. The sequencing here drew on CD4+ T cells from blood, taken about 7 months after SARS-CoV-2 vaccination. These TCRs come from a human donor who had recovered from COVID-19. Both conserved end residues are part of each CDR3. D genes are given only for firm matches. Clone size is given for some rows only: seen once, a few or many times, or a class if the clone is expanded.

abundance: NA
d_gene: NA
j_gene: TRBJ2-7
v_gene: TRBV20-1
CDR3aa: CSANRETYEQYF
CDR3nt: TGCAGTGCAAATCGTGAGACCTACGAGCAGTACTTC

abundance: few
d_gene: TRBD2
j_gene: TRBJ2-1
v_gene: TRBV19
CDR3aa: CASREGGSSYNEQFF
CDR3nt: TGTGCCAGTAGAGAAGGCGGGAGCTCCTACAATGAGCAGTTCTTC

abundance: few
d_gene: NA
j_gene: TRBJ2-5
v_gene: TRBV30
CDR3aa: CAWSKDQETQYF
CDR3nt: TGTGCCTGGAGCAAAGACCAAGAGACCCAGTACTTC

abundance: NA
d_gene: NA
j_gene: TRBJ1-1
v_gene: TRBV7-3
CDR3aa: CASSFDPPGGGNTEAFF
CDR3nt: TGTGCCAGCAGCTTTGACCCGCCGGGGGGTGGGAACACTGAAGCTTTCTTT

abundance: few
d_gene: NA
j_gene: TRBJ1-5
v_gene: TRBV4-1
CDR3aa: CASSQLGQNQPQHF
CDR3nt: TGCGCCAGCAGCCAATTAGGACAGAATCAGCCCCAGCATTTT

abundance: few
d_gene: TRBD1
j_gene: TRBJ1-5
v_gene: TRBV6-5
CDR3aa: CASSLDRGNQPQHF
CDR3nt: TGTGCCAGCAGTTTGGACAGGGGAAATCAGCCCCAGCATTTT

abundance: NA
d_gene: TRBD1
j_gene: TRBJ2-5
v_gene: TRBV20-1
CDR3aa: CSARGQTGNRQETQYF
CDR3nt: TGCAGTGCTAGAGGTCAGACAGGGAACCGGCAAGAGACCCAGTACTTC

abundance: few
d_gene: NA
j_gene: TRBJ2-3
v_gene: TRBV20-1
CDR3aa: CSAKDSYPDTQYF
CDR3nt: TGCAGTGCTAAAGACTCATACCCAGATACGCAGTATTTT

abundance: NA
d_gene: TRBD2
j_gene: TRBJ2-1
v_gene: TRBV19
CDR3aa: CASSMSGSTYNEQFF
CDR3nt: TGTGCCAGTAGTATGAGCGGGAGTACCTACAATGAGCAGTTCTTC

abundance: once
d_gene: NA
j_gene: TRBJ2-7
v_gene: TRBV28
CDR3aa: CASSLVQGRREQYF
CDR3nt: TGTGCCAGCAGTTTAGTCCAGGGACGACGCGAGCAGTACTTC

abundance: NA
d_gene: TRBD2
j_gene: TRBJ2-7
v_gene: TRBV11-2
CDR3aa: CASSLPGLDGHEQYF
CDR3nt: TGTGCCAGCAGCTTACCCGGACTAGACGGCCACGAGCAGTACTTC

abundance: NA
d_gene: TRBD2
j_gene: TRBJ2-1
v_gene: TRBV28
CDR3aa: CASSLGTSGKNEQFF
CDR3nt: TGTGCCAGCAGTTTAGGGACTAGCGGGAAGAATGAGCAGTTCTTC

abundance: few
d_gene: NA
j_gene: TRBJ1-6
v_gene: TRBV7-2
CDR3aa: CASSYSTGLNSPLHF
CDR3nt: TGTGCCAGCAGCTACAGTACAGGGCTGAATTCACCCCTCCACTTT

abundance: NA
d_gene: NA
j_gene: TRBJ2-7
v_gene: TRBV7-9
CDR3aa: CASSLDSGTRYEQYF
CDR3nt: TGTGCCAGCAGCTTAGACTCCGGGACAAGATACGAGCAGTACTTC

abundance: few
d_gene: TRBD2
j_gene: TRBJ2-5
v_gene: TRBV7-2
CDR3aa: CASTSSGITQETQYF
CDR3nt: TGTGCCAGCACCAGCAGCGGGATAACGCAAGAGACCCAGTACTTC

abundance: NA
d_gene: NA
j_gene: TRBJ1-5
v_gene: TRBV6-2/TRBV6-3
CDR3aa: CASSYPTGVWQPQHF
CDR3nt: TGTGCCAGCAGTTACCCGACCGGGGTCTGGCAGCCCCAGCATTTT

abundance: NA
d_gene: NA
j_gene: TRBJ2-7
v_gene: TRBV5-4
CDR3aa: CASSLEGRGREQYF
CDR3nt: TGTGCCAGCAGCTTGGAGGGAAGGGGTCGCGAGCAGTACTTC

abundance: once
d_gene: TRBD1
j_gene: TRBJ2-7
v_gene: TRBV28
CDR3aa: CASSQNRDSPGYEQYF
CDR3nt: TGTGCCAGCAGTCAGAACCGGGACAGTCCGGGATACGAGCAGTACTTC

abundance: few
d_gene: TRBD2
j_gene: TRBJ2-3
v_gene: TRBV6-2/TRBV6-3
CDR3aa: CASSYGSGSRDTQYF
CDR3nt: TGTGCCAGCAGTTACGGTAGCGGGAGCCGAGATACGCAGTATTTT

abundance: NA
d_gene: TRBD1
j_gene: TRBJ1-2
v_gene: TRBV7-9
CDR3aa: CASTPGTGLHYGYTF
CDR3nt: TGTGCCAGCACCCCGGGGACAGGGCTTCACTATGGCTACACCTTC

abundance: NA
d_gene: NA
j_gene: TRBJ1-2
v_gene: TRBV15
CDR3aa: CATSRVGAARSYTF
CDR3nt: TGTGCCACCAGCAGAGTTGGGGCAGCCCGAAGCTACACCTTC

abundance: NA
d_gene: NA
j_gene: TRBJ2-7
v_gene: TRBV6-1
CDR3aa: CASSDFLKRNYEQYF
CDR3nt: TGTGCCAGCAGTGATTTTCTAAAGAGAAACTACGAGCAGTACTTC

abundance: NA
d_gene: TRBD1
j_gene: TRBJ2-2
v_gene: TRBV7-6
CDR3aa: CASSPGQGGDGELFF
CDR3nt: TGTGCCAGCAGCCCTGGACAGGGGGGCGACGGGGAGCTGTTTTTT

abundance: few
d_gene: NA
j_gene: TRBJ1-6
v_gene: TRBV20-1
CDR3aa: CSATPGGNNSPLHF
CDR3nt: TGCAGTGCTACCCCCGGGGGAAATAATTCACCCCTCCACTTT

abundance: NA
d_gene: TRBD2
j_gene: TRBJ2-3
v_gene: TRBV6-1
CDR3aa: CASSTGTINTDTQYF
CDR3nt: TGTGCCAGCAGTACCGGGACTATAAACACAGATACGCAGTATTTT

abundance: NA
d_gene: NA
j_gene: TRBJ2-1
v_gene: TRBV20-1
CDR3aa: CSAFGRGYSYNEQFF
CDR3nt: TGCAGTGCATTTGGGAGGGGGTACTCCTACAATGAGCAGTTCTTC

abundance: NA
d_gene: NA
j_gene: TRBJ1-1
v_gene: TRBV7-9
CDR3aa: CASSLVRQGRPEAFF
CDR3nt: TGTGCCAGCAGCTTAGTAAGGCAGGGGAGGCCTGAAGCTTTCTTT

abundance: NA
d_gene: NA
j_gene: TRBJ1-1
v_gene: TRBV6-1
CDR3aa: CASSELGIEAFF
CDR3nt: TGTGCCAGCAGTGAACTCGGCATTGAAGCTTTCTTT

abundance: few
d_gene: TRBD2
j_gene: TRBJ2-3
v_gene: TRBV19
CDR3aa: CASSPLAGGTDTQYF
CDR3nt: TGTGCCAGTAGTCCGCTAGCGGGAGGTACAGATACGCAGTATTTT

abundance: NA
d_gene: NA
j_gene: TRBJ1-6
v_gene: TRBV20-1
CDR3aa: CSAPRGANYNSPLHF
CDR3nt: TGCAGTGCTCCTCGGGGGGCGAACTATAATTCACCCCTCCACTTT

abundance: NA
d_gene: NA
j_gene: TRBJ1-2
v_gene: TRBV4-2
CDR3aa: CASSQGGSDGYTF
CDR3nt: TGTGCCAGCAGCCAAGGAGGCAGCGATGGCTACACCTTC

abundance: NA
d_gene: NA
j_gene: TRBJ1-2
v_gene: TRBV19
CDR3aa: CASSMANYGYTF
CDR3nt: TGTGCCAGTAGTATGGCGAACTATGGCTACACCTTC

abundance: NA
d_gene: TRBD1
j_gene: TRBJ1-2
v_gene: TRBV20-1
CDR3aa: CSALVRQGDYGYTF
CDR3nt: TGCAGTGCCCTGGTCCGACAGGGGGACTATGGCTACACCTTC

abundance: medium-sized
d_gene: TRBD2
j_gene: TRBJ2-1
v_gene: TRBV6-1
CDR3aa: CASSELAGSYNEQFF
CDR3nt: TGTGCCAGCAGTGAACTAGCGGGCTCCTACAATGAGCAGTTCTTC

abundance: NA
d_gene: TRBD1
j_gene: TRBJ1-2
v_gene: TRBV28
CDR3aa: CASRYRGDGYTF
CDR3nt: TGTGCCAGCAGATACAGGGGCGATGGCTACACCTTC

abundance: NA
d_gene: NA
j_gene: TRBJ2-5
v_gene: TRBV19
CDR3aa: CASSLGVSETQYF
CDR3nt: TGTGCCAGTAGTCTAGGGGTGAGCGAGACCCAGTACTTC

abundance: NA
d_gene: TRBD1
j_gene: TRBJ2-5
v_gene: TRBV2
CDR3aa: CASSRDRVETQYF
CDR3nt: TGTGCCAGCAGTCGCGACAGGGTGGAGACCCAGTACTTC

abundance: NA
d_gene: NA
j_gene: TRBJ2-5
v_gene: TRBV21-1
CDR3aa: CASSAWEYQETQYF
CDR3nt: TGTGCCAGCAGCGCATGGGAGTACCAAGAGACCCAGTACTTC

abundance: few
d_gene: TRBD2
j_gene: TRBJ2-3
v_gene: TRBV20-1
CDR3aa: CSASPTSGNGDTQYF
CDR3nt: TGCAGTGCTTCGCCGACTAGCGGGAATGGAGATACGCAGTATTTT

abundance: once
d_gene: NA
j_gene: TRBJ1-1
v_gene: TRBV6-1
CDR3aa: CASSEQATTKAFF
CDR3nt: TGTGCCAGCAGTGAGCAGGCCACGACCAAAGCTTTCTTT

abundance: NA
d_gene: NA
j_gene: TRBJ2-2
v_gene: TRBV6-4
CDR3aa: CASSDSGDTGELFF
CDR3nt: TGTGCCAGCAGTGACTCTGGAGACACCGGGGAGCTGTTTTTT

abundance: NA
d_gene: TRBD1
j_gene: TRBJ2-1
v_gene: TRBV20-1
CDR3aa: CSVDRDRGEQFF
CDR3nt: TGCAGTGTTGACCGGGACAGGGGTGAGCAGTTCTTC

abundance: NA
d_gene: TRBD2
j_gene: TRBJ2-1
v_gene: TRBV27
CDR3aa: CASSLGPGLAISYNEQFF
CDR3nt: TGTGCCAGCAGTTTAGGACCGGGACTAGCCATCTCCTACAATGAGCAGTTCTTC